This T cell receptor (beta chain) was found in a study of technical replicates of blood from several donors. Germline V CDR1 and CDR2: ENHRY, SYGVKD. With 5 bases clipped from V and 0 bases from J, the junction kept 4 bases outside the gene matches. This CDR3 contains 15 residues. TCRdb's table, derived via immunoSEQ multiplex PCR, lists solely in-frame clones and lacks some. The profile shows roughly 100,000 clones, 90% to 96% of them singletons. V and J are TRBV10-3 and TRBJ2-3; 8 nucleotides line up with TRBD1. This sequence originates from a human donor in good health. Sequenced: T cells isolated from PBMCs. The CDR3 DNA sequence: TGTGCCATCAGTCAGGGGGCGGCTAGCACAGATACGCAGTATTTT. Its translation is CAISQGAASTDTQYF.